This T cell receptor (beta chain) stems from a study of CD8 T cells in ankylosing spondylitis. This clonotype was seen a handful of times. What it recognizes is unknown. TCRdb fed the 5' RACE reads into MiXCR, producing one record per CDR3 protein. Of about 160,000 distinct CDR3 sequences in the sample, 9.8% were seen once. Study findings and constraints: Ankylosing spondylitis blood appeared to be characterized by a TCR beta motif of roughly eight highly homologous variants.

Sequencing was carried out using blood, either unsorted or a sorted T cell fraction (not recorded which). This clonotype was obtained from a female donor with ankylosing spondylitis or in good health (not recorded which).

CDR3 in amino acids: CASSPMAGGADTQYF. The CDR3 nucleotides read TGTGCCAGCAGCCCCATGGCGGGAGGGGCAGATACGCAGTATTTT. The rearrangement links TRBV7-6 to TRBJ2-3; TRBD2 matches at 9 bases. The CDR3 runs 15 residues. Germline CDR1 and CDR2: SGHVS and FNYEAQ. J lost 4 bases, V lost 5 bases, and 7 bases had no gene match.